Below, one T cell receptor beta chain is given with its context. The antigen remains undetermined. This sample is part of a study of cytomegalovirus exposure and HLA in healthy donors. Study-wide findings and caveats: A few chains tied to CMV proved CMV antigen-specific in vitro. Most CMV-associated TCR beta chains were later found to appear HLA-restricted.

The germline gives CDR1 SQVTM, CDR2 ANQGSEA. The CDR3 has 13 residues. Each donor's status was that of a healthy bone marrow donor. In nominal health when sampled, donors likely had unrecorded immune exposures nonetheless. In the PCR, 60 Vbeta and 13 Jbeta primers were used. TCRdb's copy holds only in-frame clones and misses some; the assay was immunoSEQ multiplex PCR. This sample has about 160,000 clones, with roughly 77% found just once. The V gene is TRBV29-1, the J gene TRBJ2-5, with D unclear. Sequences were obtained from PBMCs. The TCR comes from a man aged 18 to 29 in good health and CMV-seropositive. The CDR3 is CVWAGQNKETQYF. The CDR3 region has the DNA TGCGTGTGGGCTGGCCAGAACAAAGAGACCCAGTACTTC.